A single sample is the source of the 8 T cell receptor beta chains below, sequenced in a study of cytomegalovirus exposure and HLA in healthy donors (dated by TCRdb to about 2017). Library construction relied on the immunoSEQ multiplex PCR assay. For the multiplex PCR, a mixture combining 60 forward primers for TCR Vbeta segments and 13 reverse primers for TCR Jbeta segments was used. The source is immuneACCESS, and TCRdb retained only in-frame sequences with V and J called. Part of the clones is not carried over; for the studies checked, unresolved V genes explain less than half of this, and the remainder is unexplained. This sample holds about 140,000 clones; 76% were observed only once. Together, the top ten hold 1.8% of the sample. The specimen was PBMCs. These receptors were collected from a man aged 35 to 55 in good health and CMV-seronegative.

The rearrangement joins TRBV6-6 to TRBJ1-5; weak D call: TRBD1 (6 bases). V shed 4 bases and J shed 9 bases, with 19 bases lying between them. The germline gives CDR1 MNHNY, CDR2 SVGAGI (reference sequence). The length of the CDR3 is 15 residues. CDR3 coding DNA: TGTGCCAGCAGTTCTACAGGGTCAAGTACGCCGCCCCAGCATTTT. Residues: CASSSTGSSTPPQHF.

In DNA form, the CDR3 reads TGTGCCAGCGGCCGGGACTCGAGCTCTGGAAACACCATATATTTT. As protein: CASGRDSSSGNTIYF. The chain employs TRBV9 and TRBJ1-3, with a possible D match to TRBD1 (5 bases). The length of the CDR3 is 15 residues. The V end lost 7 bases, the J end lost 0 bases, and 14 bases lay between the germline ends. In germline, CDR1 is SGDLS, CDR2 YYNGEE. The full variable domain, rest sourced from reference TRBV9 and TRBJ1-3, is DSGVTQTPKHLITATGQRVTLRCSPRSGDLSVYWYQQSLDQGLQFLIQYYNGEERAKGNILERFSAQQFPDLHSELNLSSLELGDSALYFCASGRDSSSGNTIYFGEGSWLTVV.

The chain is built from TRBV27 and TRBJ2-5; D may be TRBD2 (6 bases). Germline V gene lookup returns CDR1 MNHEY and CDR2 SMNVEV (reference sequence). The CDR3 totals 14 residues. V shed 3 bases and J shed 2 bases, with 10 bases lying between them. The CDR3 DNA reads TGTGCCAGCAGTTTCGCGGGATGGCAAGAGACCCAGTACTTC. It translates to CASSFAGWQETQYF.

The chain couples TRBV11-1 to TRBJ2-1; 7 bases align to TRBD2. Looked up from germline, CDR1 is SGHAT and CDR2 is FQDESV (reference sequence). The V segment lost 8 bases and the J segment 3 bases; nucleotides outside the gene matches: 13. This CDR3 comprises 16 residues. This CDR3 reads CASAPRGGSYYNEQFF. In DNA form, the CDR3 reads TGTGCCAGCGCACCCCGGGGAGGGTCCTACTACAATGAGCAGTTCTTC.

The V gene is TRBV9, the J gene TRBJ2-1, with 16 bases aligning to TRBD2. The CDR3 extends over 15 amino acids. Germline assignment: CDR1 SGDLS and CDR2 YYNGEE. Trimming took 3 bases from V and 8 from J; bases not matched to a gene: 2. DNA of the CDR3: TGTGCCAGCAGCGGCGGGACTAGCGGGGGGGATGAGCAGTTCTTC. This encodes CASSGGTSGGDEQFF.

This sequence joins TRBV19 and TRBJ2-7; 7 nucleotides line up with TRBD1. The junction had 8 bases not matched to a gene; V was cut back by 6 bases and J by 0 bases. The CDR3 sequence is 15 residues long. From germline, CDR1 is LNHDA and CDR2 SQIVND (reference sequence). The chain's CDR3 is CASSRTGTDSYEQYF. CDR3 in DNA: TGTGCCAGTAGCCGGACCGGGACAGACTCCTACGAGCAGTACTTC.

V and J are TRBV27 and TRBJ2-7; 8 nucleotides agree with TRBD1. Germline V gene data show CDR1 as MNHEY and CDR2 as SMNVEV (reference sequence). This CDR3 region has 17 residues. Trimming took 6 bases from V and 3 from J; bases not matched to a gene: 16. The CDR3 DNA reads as TGTGCCAGCAGCCCCCTACCAAGGGGACAGGTGATCTACGAGCAGTACTTC. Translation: CASSPLPRGQVIYEQYF.

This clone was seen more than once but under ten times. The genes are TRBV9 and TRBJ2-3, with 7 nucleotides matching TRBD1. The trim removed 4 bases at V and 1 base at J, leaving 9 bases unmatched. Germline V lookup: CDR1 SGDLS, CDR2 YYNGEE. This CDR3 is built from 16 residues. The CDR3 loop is CASSSPRDRRTDTQYF. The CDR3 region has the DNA TGTGCCAGCAGCTCTCCCCGGGACAGACGCACAGATACGCAGTATTTT.